Shown below are 29 T cell receptor beta chains from a single sample sequenced in a study of blood T cell repertoires in COVID-19 (TCRdb year 2020). Receptors were amplified or captured by the immunoSEQ multiplex PCR assay. Drawn from immuneACCESS, this table holds only the in-frame rearrangements with V and J called that TCRdb kept. Clones are partly lost; checked studies trace under half to an unresolved V gene and leave the rest unexplained. The sample has around 300,000 clones on record, about nine tenths of them singletons. 2.5% to 3.5% of the sample lies in the top ten. The sequencing sample was made of peripheral blood. The receptor source for this set is a woman aged 30 to 39 with active or convalescent COVID-19.

The chain uses TRBV27 and TRBJ2-3, with D possibly matching TRBD1 (6 bases). The CDR3 consists of 15 residues. Germline V gene data show CDR1 as MNHEY and CDR2 as SMNVEV (reference sequence). V was cut by 5 bases and J by 0 bases, with 12 bases left in between. The CDR3 DNA follows: TGTGCCAGCAGTCCCGGACAGACAAGCACAGATACGCAGTATTTT. Its protein is CASSPGQTSTDTQYF.

V and J are TRBV7-3 and TRBJ2-1; TRBD2 aligns across 8 bases. Per germline, CDR1 SGHTA and CDR2 FQGTGA. This CDR3 has 15 residues. Unmatched junction bases numbered 2, after V lost 4 bases and J lost 0 bases. In nucleotides, the CDR3 is TGTGCCAGCAGCTCCCTAGCGGGCTCCTACAATGAGCAGTTCTTC. Encoded protein: CASSSLAGSYNEQFF.

The chain combines TRBV7-3 with TRBJ2-2; no firm D call. Germline CDR1 and CDR2: SGHTA and FQGTGA. The CDR3 loop spans 13 amino acids. V was shortened by 5 bases and J by 5 bases, with 9 bases between the two germline ends. This chain's CDR3 is CASSLPSTGELFF. The CDR3 DNA reads TGTGCCAGCAGCCTACCGTCGACCGGGGAGCTGTTTTTT.

Concerning this clone: Germline is not matched at one junction end, which may reflect a read error. Other DNA sequences in the sample encode the same CDR3. The V gene is TRBV30, the J gene TRBJ2-7; maybe TRBD2 (6 bases). This CDR3 spans 13 amino acids. CDR1 is GTSNPN and CDR2 is SVGIG in the germline V gene (reference sequence). CDR3 sequence reads: CAWRAGITYEQYF. CDR3 in DNA: TGCGCCTGGAGGGCGGGGATCACCTACGAGCAGTACTTC.

V usage is TRBV6-6 and J usage is TRBJ2-2, with 9 bases fitting TRBD2. Per germline, CDR1 MNHNY and CDR2 SVGAGI (reference sequence). The CDR3 runs to 15 residues. J lost 2 bases, V lost 2 bases, and 0 bases had no gene match. CDR3 sequence (DNA): TGTGCCAGCAGTTACGGGACTAGCAACACCGGGGAGCTGTTTTTT. Protein: CASSYGTSNTGELFF.

This sequence joins TRBV6-5 and TRBJ2-7; 7 bases map to TRBD1. The junction had 4 bases not matched to a gene; V was cut back by 4 bases and J by 1 base. The CDR3 consists of 14 residues. Germline lookup yields CDR1 MNHEY and CDR2 SVGAGI. CDR3 loop: CASSLTGVSYEQYF. The CDR3, as DNA: TGTGCCAGCAGTTTAACAGGGGTTTCCTACGAGCAGTACTTC.

J is TRBJ2-1 and V is TRBV7-2, with 7 bases matching TRBD2. Germline V CDR1 and CDR2: SGHTA, FQGNSA. The CDR3 length is 15 residues. V dropped 10 bases and J dropped 12; count of bases not matched to a gene: 21. In nucleotides, the CDR3 is TGTGCCATCTGTACCGGGACTACCCTTGCCTGTCGGCAGTTCTTC. Its protein is CAICTGTTLACRQFF.

The V and J genes are TRBV5-4 and TRBJ2-7, with a tentative D call TRBD1 (5 bases). V lost 3 bases to trimming and J lost 3 bases, with 10 bases between them. Looked up from germline, CDR1 is SGHNT and CDR2 is YYREEE (reference sequence). This CDR3 has 13 residues. CDR3 DNA: TGTGCCAGCAGCTGGGGCCCTATCTACGAGCAGTACTTC. Protein sequence: CASSWGPIYEQYF.

The rearrangement joins TRBV19 to TRBJ1-5; 8 positions match TRBD1. This CDR3 has 17 residues. Trimming removed 6 bases from V and 7 bases from J; junction bases left unmatched: 17. The germline V gene encodes CDR1 LNHDA and CDR2 SQIVND (reference sequence). The CDR3 sequence is CASRLNIDRGTGQPQHF. CDR3 DNA: TGTGCCAGTAGGCTCAATATTGACAGGGGAACGGGACAGCCCCAGCATTTT.

The J gene is TRBJ2-3, the V gene TRBV5-4, with 7 bases identical to TRBD1. Trimming cost V 0 bases and J 3 bases; bases outside gene matches: 7. CDR1 SGHNT and CDR2 YYREEE come from the germline V gene (reference sequence). This CDR3 is 16 amino acids long. CDR3 nucleotide sequence: TGTGCCAGCAGCTTGGCGTCGGGACAGCAAACAGATACGCAGTATTTT. Its translation is CASSLASGQQTDTQYF.

This clone came up a few times. The rearrangement joins TRBV7-2 to TRBJ1-1; 9 bases map to TRBD1. This CDR3 is 15 amino acids long. V lost 2 bases, J lost 4 bases, and 5 bases stayed unmatched. CDR1 SGHTA and CDR2 FQGNSA come from the germline V gene. The chain's CDR3 is CASSLTTGGGTEAFF. The CDR3 nucleotides read TGTGCCAGCAGCTTAACCACAGGGGGCGGCACTGAAGCTTTCTTT.

This clone was picked up one time. One end of the junction fails to match germline, which may point to a read error. This rearrangement joins TRBV30 to TRBJ1-1; D gene ambiguous. The length of the CDR3 is 9 residues. CDR1 is GTSNPN, CDR2 SVGIG, per germline (reference sequence). CDR3: CAGRPGGFF. In DNA, the CDR3 is TGTGCCGGGAGACCCGGAGGGTTCTTT. The whole variable domain, filled in from reference TRBV30 and TRBJ1-1, reads SQTIHQWPATLVQPVGSPLSLECTVEGTSNPNLYWYRQAAGRGLQLLFYSVGIGQISSEVPQNLSASRPQDRQFILSSKKLLLSDSGFYLCAGRPGGFFGQGTRLTVV.

This chain joins TRBV7-6 and TRBJ2-1; a weak D match, TRBD1 (6 bases). The germline V gene encodes CDR1 SGHVS and CDR2 FNYEAQ. The V end lost 5 bases, the J end lost 7 bases, and 18 bases lay between the germline ends. The length of the CDR3 is 15 residues. CDR3 nucleotide sequence: TGTGCCAGCAGCCCCAGGGGTCCAGGGTCGAATGAGCAGTTCTTC. It translates to CASSPRGPGSNEQFF.

The chain recombines TRBV4-3 with TRBJ2-7, with 7 bases that match TRBD1. Germline trimming cut 2 bases from V and 6 bases from J; bases unmatched to any gene: 4. From germline, CDR1 is LGHNA and CDR2 YSLEER. There are 13 residues in the CDR3. CDR3 DNA: TGCGCCAGCAGCCAAAACTCAGGGGGCGAGCAGTACTTC. Its protein product is CASSQNSGGEQYF.

J is TRBJ2-1 and V is TRBV6-1; the match to TRBD2 covers 10 bases. This CDR3 spans 16 amino acids. In germline, CDR1 is MNHNS, CDR2 SASEGT. V was pared by 0 bases and J by 11 bases, with 10 bases of the junction left unmatched. This chain's CDR3 is CASSEADGSGGGKQFF. Here the CDR3 DNA reads TGTGCCAGCAGTGAAGCGGACGGGAGCGGGGGGGGAAAGCAGTTCTTC.

The chain combines TRBV6-2 or TRBV6-3 with TRBJ2-5; TRBD2 matches 9 bases. This CDR3 spans 18 amino acids. J gave up 1 base and V 6 bases, and 15 bases lay outside the gene matches. Germline V gene lookup returns CDR1 MNHEY and CDR2 SVGEGT. CDR3 amino acids: CASSLRGSGGAFQETQYF. CDR3 nucleotide sequence: TGTGCCAGCAGCTTAAGGGGTAGCGGGGGCGCCTTCCAAGAGACCCAGTACTTC.

J is TRBJ1-1 and V is TRBV30; the D gene is possibly TRBD1 (5 bases). Deletions cut 7 bases from V and 0 bases from J, with 12 bases between. The CDR3 length is 13 residues. CDR1 is GTSNPN, CDR2 SVGIG, per germline (reference sequence). The CDR3 DNA is TGTGCCTTCAGGGCCCAGTTGAACACTGAAGCTTTCTTT. The encoded protein is CAFRAQLNTEAFF.

This chain uses TRBV7-2 with TRBJ2-5; D gene uncertain. V lost 5 bases and J 3 bases, leaving 10 bases between the germline ends. The CDR3 has 13 residues. CDR1 and CDR2 from the germline V gene are SGHTA and FQGNSA. The CDR3: CASSQLPKETQYF. In DNA form, the CDR3 reads TGTGCCAGCAGCCAACTACCTAAAGAGACCCAGTACTTC.

CDR3 sequence (DNA): TGTGCCAGCAGGACCAGGTTGAGCTCCTACAATGAGCAGTTCTTC. This translates into CASRTRLSSYNEQFF. The rearrangement joins TRBV6-5 to TRBJ2-1; D ambiguous. The CDR3 is 15 amino acids. Trimming cost V 6 bases and J 0 bases, with 12 bases left between them. Germline lookup yields CDR1 MNHEY and CDR2 SVGAGI.

This clone was seen just once. The CDR3 here is CSVAEGPYEQYF. CDR3 DNA: TGCAGCGTTGCAGAGGGGCCCTACGAGCAGTACTTC. V gene TRBV29-1 combines with J gene TRBJ2-7; D is tentatively TRBD1 or TRBD2 (5 bases each). The germline V gene encodes CDR1 SQVTM and CDR2 ANQGSEA. The CDR3 totals 12 residues. The ends were cut back, 4 bases at V and 2 bases at J, with 9 bases in the middle.

The chain has TRBV9 and TRBJ2-7, with D tentatively TRBD1 (6 bases). From germline, CDR1 is SGDLS and CDR2 YYNGEE. The V gene lost 1 base and the J gene lost 0 bases, with 11 bases spanning the gap. The CDR3 has 15 amino acids. CDR3 sequence (DNA): TGTGCCAGCAGCGTAAGCAGGGGCTTCTCCTACGAGCAGTACTTC. Its translation is CASSVSRGFSYEQYF.

The sample holds one count of this clone. This sample also contains other DNA sequences that code for the same CDR3. The chain uses TRBV11-3 and TRBJ2-7, with TRBD1 matching over 8 bases. Germline-derived CDR1 and CDR2 are SGHNT and YENEEA. Trimming took 5 bases from V and 1 from J; bases not matched to a gene: 1. This CDR3 has 13 residues. The CDR3 DNA is TGTGCCAGCAGCCGGGACAGGTCCTACGAGCAGTACTTC. As protein: CASSRDRSYEQYF. Combining the CDR3 with reference TRBV11-3 and TRBJ2-7 gives the whole variable domain EAGVVQSPRYKIIEKKQPVAFWCNPISGHNTLYWYLQNLGQGPELLIRYENEEAVDDSQLPKDRFSAERLKGVDSTLKIQPAELGDSAVYLCASSRDRSYEQYFGPGTRLTVT.

The rearrangement uses TRBV6-5 and TRBJ2-1; 7 nucleotides line up with TRBD1. V was clipped by 7 bases and J by 1 base; unmatched bases: 4. CDR3 size: 14 residues. The V gene's germline CDR1 is MNHEY and CDR2 SVGAGI. The CDR3 region is CASTRQGSYNEQFF. CDR3 coding DNA: TGTGCCAGCACACGACAGGGTTCCTACAATGAGCAGTTCTTC.

V usage is TRBV7-2 and J usage is TRBJ2-3; possibly TRBD1 for D (5 bases). From germline, CDR1 is SGHTA and CDR2 FQGNSA. This CDR3 is 14 amino acids long. Trimming took 5 bases from V and 1 from J, leaving 10 bases between them. The CDR3 is CASSPQTGTDTQYF. CDR3 nucleotides: TGTGCCAGCAGCCCACAGACAGGCACAGATACGCAGTATTTT.

This chain links TRBV9 with TRBJ2-1; D remains ambiguous. V lost 7 bases, J lost 6 bases, and 8 bases lay in between. Germline lookup yields CDR1 SGDLS and CDR2 YYNGEE. CDR3 length: 11 amino acids. CDR3 nucleotide sequence: TGTGCCAGCGCGGCCACCAATGAGCAGTTCTTC. It specifies CASAATNEQFF. Combining the CDR3 with reference TRBV9 and TRBJ2-1 gives the whole variable domain DSGVTQTPKHLITATGQRVTLRCSPRSGDLSVYWYQQSLDQGLQFLIQYYNGEERAKGNILERFSAQQFPDLHSELNLSSLELGDSALYFCASAATNEQFFGPGTRLTVL.

V gene TRBV30 combines with J gene TRBJ2-1; D possibly corresponds to TRBD1 (5 bases). The CDR3 runs 15 residues. V shed 5 bases and J shed 3 bases, with 17 bases lying between them. The germline V gene has CDR1 GTSNPN and CDR2 SVGIG (reference sequence). The CDR3 coding sequence is TGTGCCTGGGGGGCTACTCGCTCCCTCTACAATGAGCAGTTCTTC. Translation gives CAWGATRSLYNEQFF.

The genes are TRBV20-1 and TRBJ2-7, with a tentative D call TRBD2 (5 bases). The germline V gene encodes CDR1 DFQATT and CDR2 SNEGSKA (reference sequence). Trimming stripped 6 bases from V and 0 bases from J, with 6 bases between. This CDR3 has 11 residues. The CDR3 DNA reads TGCAGTGCCGGACTCTCCTACGAGCAGTACTTC. It specifies CSAGLSYEQYF.

The chain couples TRBV9 to TRBJ2-1, with 9 bases identical to TRBD2. V lost 1 base and J lost 1; bases outside the gene matches: 9. There are 18 residues in the CDR3. Germline CDR1 is SGDLS and CDR2 is YYNGEE. CDR3 protein: CASSVIGGGAQSYNEQFF. Written as DNA, the CDR3 is TGTGCCAGCAGCGTAATTGGCGGGGGGGCCCAGTCCTACAATGAGCAGTTCTTC.

The chain couples TRBV5-6 to TRBJ2-5; 9 nucleotides match TRBD1. The trim removed 7 bases at V and 7 bases at J, leaving 23 bases unmatched. Germline CDR1 and CDR2: SGHDT and YYEEEE. The CDR3 extends over 18 amino acids. CDR3 in amino acids: CASYSGTGFPLGFGTQYF. The CDR3, as DNA: TGTGCCAGCTACTCCGGGACAGGGTTTCCTCTTGGGTTCGGGACCCAGTACTTC.